This entry describes one TCR beta chain. What antigen it recognizes has not been identified. Base qualities are not recorded, but no much larger clone differs from it by a single base. This specimen's time point label, per the study, means: cycle 4 day 1 (C4D1), after more than five weeks of nivolumab. Every trial patient had relapsed following autologous stem cell transplantation, and prior brentuximab vedotin exposure was what differed among cohorts A, B and C. A Miltenyi CD8+ T cell isolation kit was used for magnetic negative selection to purify CD8+ T cells from thawed PBMCs. The trial cohort comprised 60 or so patients with relapsed/refractory classical Hodgkin lymphoma whose best overall responses were complete response, partial response or progressive disease. Trial patients were treated with single-agent nivolumab in the multi-cohort phase II CheckMate 205 trial. An independent review committee assessed best overall response by applying the 2007 International Working Group response criteria. Trial PBMCs were obtained immediately prior to nivolumab initiation (C1D1) and on therapy at cycle 2 day 1 and cycle 4 day 1. After peripheral blood was drawn into 8 mL Vacutainer Cell Preparation Tubes, PBMCs were isolated by centrifugation and then cryopreserved. Purified CD4+ and CD8+ fractions were prepared only for cases where an additional PBMC sample was available. Magnetically labelled cells were removed on LS columns in a quadroMACS separator, and the flow-through was collected as the purified fraction.

This sample stems from a study of PD-1 blockade in classical Hodgkin lymphoma (TCRdb year 2020). For context, the study as a whole: Nivolumab dosing was 3 mg/kg intravenously every 2 weeks, continuing until either disease progression or unacceptable toxicity. The study used CyTOF and TCR beta sequencing to define a peripheral blood immune signature of response to PD-1 blockade in classical Hodgkin lymphoma. General study outcomes and caveats: The study was limited to a single clinical trial cohort, and causes of repertoire differences, possibly disease activity or prior therapy, remained undefined. Lower diversity was seen in patients whose nivolumab began less than 1 year after ASCT, and these patients were left out of later analyses so that immune reconstitution would not confound the results. CD4+ but not CD8+ TCR diversity rose significantly by C4D1 (p=0.0027 vs p=0.16), most apparent in complete responders (p=0.02). Baseline diversity similar to that of newly diagnosed patients was observed in trial patients achieving complete response, whereas significantly lower diversity was observed in partial responders and progressors. Baseline TCR diversity was reported to be lower in newly diagnosed patients than in healthy donors and to be lower still in relapsed/refractory patients.

The Qiagen DNeasy kit was used to extract genomic DNA both from unsorted PBMCs and from the negatively selected CD4+ and CD8+ fractions. Using primers that anneal to V and J segments, immunoSEQ multiplex PCR amplified the TCR beta CDR3 regions. A synthetic immune receptor repertoire was used to minimize amplification bias, and remaining bias was computationally removed after sequencing. In the original analysis: Custom Python scripts were used to quantify repertoire diversity as the Shannon entropy index. Unsorted, CD4+ and CD8+ repertoires were analyzed separately, except for combined analyses in which CD4+ and CD8+ sequences were merged in silico. Clonal expansion was defined as at least a 2-fold frequency increase after treatment relative to C1D1, with a pseudocount of 0.5 for undetected baseline clones. Clones with 0 or 1 copy at C1D1 were classified as singleton clones, and clones with 2 or more copies were classified as non-singleton clones. Clones expanded in unsorted samples were annotated as CD4+, CD8+ or unknown by matching protein sequences in sorted samples from the same patient. Wilcoxon tests on paired samples were used to test changes in diversity from C1D1 to C4D1. The clones in this table, taken by TCRdb from immuneACCESS, are in-frame only. Not every clone is retained; where verified, under half of the shortfall comes from an unresolved V gene, and the cause of the rest is unknown. That table is the source of V, J and clone size, and D and trimming were worked out from the DNA. The sample table lists about 19,000 clones, about 87% of them with a count of one. The ten largest clones take up around 5% of the sample.

The CDR3 has 15 amino acids, counting the end cysteine and phenylalanine. Kept here is only the CDR3 DNA, which spans 45 bases and is read in frame from base 1. Relative to germline, V is missing 1 base and J is missing 5 bases, with 5 bases of the junction outside any gene match. The germline V gene (reference sequence) provides CDR1 LNHDA and CDR2 SQIVND. Sequenced material: CD8+ T cells from blood, taken before the fourth cycle of nivolumab. The receptor comes from a human donor with classical Hodgkin lymphoma. Recombination joined TRBV19 with TRBJ2-1, with TRBD2 matching 7 junction bases. The CDR3 reads as follows: CASSIVPSGHNEQFF. Read as DNA, the sequence is TGTGCCAGTAGTATAGTCCCTAGCGGTCACAATGAGCAGTTCTTC.